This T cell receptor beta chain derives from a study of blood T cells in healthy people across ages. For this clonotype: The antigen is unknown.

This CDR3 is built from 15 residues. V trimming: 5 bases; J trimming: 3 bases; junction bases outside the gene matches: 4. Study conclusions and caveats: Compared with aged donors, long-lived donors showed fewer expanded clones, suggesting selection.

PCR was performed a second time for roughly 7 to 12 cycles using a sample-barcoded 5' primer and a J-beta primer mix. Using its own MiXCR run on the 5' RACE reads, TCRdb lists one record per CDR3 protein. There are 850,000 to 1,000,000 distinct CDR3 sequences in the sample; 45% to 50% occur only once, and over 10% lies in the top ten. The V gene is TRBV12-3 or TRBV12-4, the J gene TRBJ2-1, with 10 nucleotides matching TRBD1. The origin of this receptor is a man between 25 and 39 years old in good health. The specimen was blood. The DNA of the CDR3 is TGTGCCAGCAGTGACCGGGACAGGGGCTACAATGAGCAGTTCTTC. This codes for CASSDRDRGYNEQFF.